The next 32 T cell receptor beta chains were all read from a single sample in a study of shared clonotypes between healthy human individuals. TCRdb's copy holds only in-frame clones and misses some; the assay was immunoSEQ multiplex PCR. The data contain 2 million to 2.5 million clones, 85% to 95% of them singletons. The sample was naive CD4+ T cells from PBMCs. Subset: CD45RA+ positively selected. These TCRs come from a man between 18 and 29 years old in good health. Some clones in this sample may be carry-over from other donors' samples.

This sequence joins TRBV4-1 and TRBJ1-5, with no clear D. V lost 4 bases and J lost 3, with 19 bases in between. Germline loops: CDR1 MGHRA, CDR2 YSYEKL. There are 17 residues in the CDR3. As DNA, the CDR3 is TGCGCCAGCAGCCTAACCCCCGTGGCGATAATCAATCAGCCCCAGCATTTT. Translating it yields CASSLTPVAIINQPQHF.

The V and J genes are TRBV5-1 and TRBJ2-3; D is ambiguous. In germline, CDR1 is SGHRS, CDR2 YFSETQ. The CDR3 is 15 residues long. Trimming took 0 bases from V and 0 from J, leaving 8 bases between them. This chain's CDR3 is CASSLEPRSTDTQYF. DNA of the CDR3: TGCGCCAGCAGCTTGGAACCCCGCAGCACAGATACGCAGTATTTT.

Details on this clone: The same CDR3 can be traced to other DNA sequences in this sample. The rearrangement uses TRBV11-2 and TRBJ2-5, with D perhaps matching TRBD1 (6 bases). Trimming stripped 4 bases from V and 2 bases from J, with 8 bases between. Germline V CDR1 and CDR2: SGHAT, FQNNGV. The CDR3 is made up of 13 amino acids. The chain's CDR3 is CASSWGQQETQYF. CDR3 DNA: TGTGCCAGCAGCTGGGGGCAGCAAGAGACCCAGTACTTC.

This chain links TRBV7-2 with TRBJ2-3, with 9 bases fitting TRBD2. Germline assignment: CDR1 SGHTA and CDR2 FQGNSA. CDR3 length equals 15 residues. The V segment lost 5 bases and the J segment 6 bases; nucleotides outside the gene matches: 9. The CDR3 spells CASSALAGTGDTQYF. In DNA, the CDR3 is TGTGCCAGCAGCGCCCTAGCGGGGACTGGGGATACGCAGTATTTT.

The chain uses TRBV5-1 and TRBJ2-2, with 7 bases fitting TRBD1. CDR1 is SGHRS, CDR2 YFSETQ, per germline. The CDR3 has 16 amino acids. V gave up 4 bases and J gave up 1 base; unmatched junction bases: 7. Written as DNA, the CDR3 is TGCGCCAGCAGCCCCACAGGGGCGGGGAACACCGGGGAGCTGTTTTTT. Encoded protein: CASSPTGAGNTGELFF.

The chain joins TRBV19 to TRBJ2-3; no definite D call. The CDR3 covers 13 residues. Germline V gene sequence: CDR1 LNHDA, CDR2 SQIVND (reference sequence). V was shortened by 8 bases and J by 0 bases, with 9 bases between the two germline ends. The CDR3 reads CASGRFSTDTQYF. DNA of the CDR3: TGTGCCAGTGGACGGTTTAGCACAGATACGCAGTATTTT.

CDR3 residues: CASSLGGGGTNEQFF. CDR3 sequence (DNA): TGCGCCAGCAGCTTGGGCGGGGGCGGAACGAATGAGCAGTTCTTC. This sequence joins TRBV5-1 and TRBJ2-1, with D tentatively TRBD2 (7 bases). The CDR3 totals 15 residues. Trimming cost V 0 bases and J 7 bases, with 14 bases left between them. Germline CDR1 SGHRS, CDR2 YFSETQ. The variable domain in full, completed from reference TRBV5-1 and TRBJ2-1, reads KAGVTQTPRYLIKTRGQQVTLSCSPISGHRSVSWYQQTPGQGLQFLFEYFSETQRNKGNFPGRFSGRQFSNSRSEMNVSTLELGDSALYLCASSLGGGGTNEQFFGPGTRLTVL.

The chain combines TRBV6-1 with TRBJ1-1; the D is unclear. V lost 4 bases and J 1 base, leaving 10 bases between the germline ends. The CDR3 sequence is 14 residues long. Looked up from germline, CDR1 is MNHNS and CDR2 is SASEGT. The CDR3 sequence is CASSVVQTNTEAFF. The CDR3 DNA reads as TGTGCCAGCAGTGTAGTACAAACGAACACTGAAGCTTTCTTT.

This clone came up once. The gene calls are TRBV11-2 and TRBJ1-2; D remains unclear. Deletions cut 0 bases from V and 4 bases from J, with 6 bases between. CDR1 SGHAT and CDR2 FQNNGV come from the germline V gene. The length of the CDR3 is 13 residues. The chain's CDR3 is CASSLDSFYGYTF. The DNA of the CDR3 is TGTGCCAGCAGCTTAGACAGTTTCTATGGCTACACCTTC.

Comment on this clone: Other DNA sequences in this specimen translate into the identical CDR3. V usage is TRBV7-9 and J usage is TRBJ1-1; tentative D call: TRBD1 (6 bases). From germline, CDR1 is SEHNR and CDR2 FQNEAQ (reference sequence). This CDR3 contains 14 residues. The ends were cut back, 1 base at V and 2 bases at J, with 8 bases in the middle. CDR3 sequence reads: CASSLVGGNTEAFF. For the CDR3, the DNA is TGTGCCAGCAGCTTAGTGGGGGGCAACACTGAAGCTTTCTTT.

The chain employs TRBV2 and TRBJ2-7, with D hard to call. V lost 4 bases and J lost 6, with 19 bases in between. CDR3 length: 15 amino acids. Germline V CDR1 and CDR2: SNHLY, FYNNEI. The CDR3 loop is CASSGTDWGSLEQYF. CDR3 DNA: TGTGCCAGCAGTGGTACTGATTGGGGATCTCTCGAGCAGTACTTC. The full variable domain, completed using reference TRBV2 and TRBJ2-7, is EPEVTQTPSHQVTQMGQEVILRCVPISNHLYFYWYRQILGQKVEFLVSFYNNEISEKSEIFDDQFSVERPDGSNFTLKIRSTKLEDSAMYFCASSGTDWGSLEQYFGPGTRLTVT.

The genes are TRBV6-1 and TRBJ2-3; TRBD1 aligns across 7 bases. The V segment lost 10 bases and the J segment 3 bases; nucleotides outside the gene matches: 7. Germline V CDR1 and CDR2: MNHNS, SASEGT. This CDR3 contains 13 residues. CDR3 DNA sequence: TGTGCCACCCGCGACAGGGCGACAGATACGCAGTATTTT. Amino acid sequence: CATRDRATDTQYF.

The chain has TRBV13 and TRBJ2-3; D gene unclear. Germline CDR1 and CDR2: PRHDT and FYEKMQ (reference sequence). Trimming shortened V by 4 bases and J by 2 bases, and 19 bases separated the two germline ends. The CDR3 spans 17 residues. In nucleotides, the CDR3 is TGTGCCAGCAGCTCCTCCGGGCGAATTTATTACACAGATACGCAGTATTTT. Translation: CASSSSGRIYYTDTQYF.

This rearrangement joins TRBV10-3 to TRBJ2-7; D tentatively reads TRBD1 or TRBD2 (7 bases each). Trimming stripped 10 bases from V and 4 bases from J, with 14 bases between. There are 12 residues in the CDR3. Germline CDR1 and CDR2: ENHRY and SYGVKD. CDR3 DNA sequence: TGTGCCACGGGACAGCGGGAATACGAGCAGTACTTC. Translated: CATGQREYEQYF.

The CDR3 spells CASSLSPPARSYEQYF. DNA for the CDR3: TGTGCCAGCAGTTTATCACCGCCGGCCCGCTCCTACGAGCAGTACTTC. The chain uses TRBV27 and TRBJ2-7; no definite D call. V lost 0 bases and J lost 0, with 12 bases in between. The CDR3 has 16 amino acids. Germline lookup yields CDR1 MNHEY and CDR2 SMNVEV (reference sequence).

The chain combines TRBV7-9 with TRBJ2-7; D remains ambiguous. Trimming shortened V by 5 bases and J by 6 bases, and 23 bases separated the two germline ends. CDR1 SEHNR and CDR2 FQNEAQ come from the germline V gene (reference sequence). This CDR3 comprises 16 residues. This CDR3 is CASSRTVEKRRREQYF. The CDR3 nucleotides read TGTGCCAGCAGCCGAACGGTGGAAAAAAGACGGCGCGAGCAGTACTTC.

Only a few counts were recorded for this clone. The gene calls are TRBV19 and TRBJ1-5; the D is unclear. Germline V lookup: CDR1 LNHDA, CDR2 SQIVND (reference sequence). The V gene lost 2 bases and the J gene lost 1 base, with 6 bases spanning the gap. CDR3 length equals 14 residues. The CDR3 DNA sequence: TGTGCCAGTAGTATACTGGAGAGCAATCAGCCCCAGCATTTT. Encoded protein: CASSILESNQPQHF.

This clone was counted between two and nine times. This sample includes further DNA sequences coding for the same CDR3. The chain recombines TRBV30 with TRBJ1-3; D is unresolved. CDR1 is GTSNPN, CDR2 SVGIG, per germline (reference sequence). V was clipped by 2 bases and J by 0 bases, with 5 bases between them. This CDR3 region has 13 residues. The DNA of the CDR3 is TGTGCCTGGAGTAAAGGCTCTGGAAACACCATATATTTT. Translation: CAWSKGSGNTIYF. Looking up the rest from reference TRBV30 and TRBJ1-3 gives the full variable domain: SQTIHQWPATLVQPVGSPLSLECTVEGTSNPNLYWYRQAAGRGLQLLFYSVGIGQISSEVPQNLSASRPQDRQFILSSKKLLLSDSGFYLCAWSKGSGNTIYFGEGSWLTVV.

V and J are TRBV15 and TRBJ2-7; maybe TRBD2 (5 bases). In germline, CDR1 is LNHNV, CDR2 YYDKDF (reference sequence). The CDR3 is made up of 12 amino acids. Trimming cost V 1 base and J 9 bases, with 10 bases left between them. The CDR3 sequence is CATSRGTRGQYF. CDR3 sequence (DNA): TGTGCCACCAGCAGAGGTACTAGAGGGCAGTACTTC.

This sequence joins TRBV11-1 and TRBJ2-3; 10 positions match TRBD2. After removal of 4 bases from V and 0 bases from J, the junction contained 13 bases not matched to a gene. CDR1 and CDR2 (germline): SGHAT, FQDESV (reference sequence). The CDR3 consists of 19 residues. CDR3 in amino acids: CASSSNGAGGPGSTDTQYF. The CDR3, as DNA: TGTGCCAGCAGCTCTAATGGAGCGGGAGGGCCAGGAAGCACAGATACGCAGTATTTT.

The chain couples TRBV2 to TRBJ2-2, with 13 bases aligning to TRBD2. Germline CDR1 SNHLY, CDR2 FYNNEI. This CDR3 contains 16 residues. The J segment lost 8 bases and the V segment lost 10 bases, leaving 13 bases of the junction unmatched. This chain's CDR3 is CATRTLAGGHMGELFF. The CDR3 bases are TGTGCCACCCGAACACTAGCGGGAGGGCATATGGGGGAGCTGTTTTTT.

The chain links TRBV7-2 to TRBJ2-1; TRBD2 is a possible D gene (5 bases). The V and J ends lost 1 base and 15 bases respectively, with 16 bases between them. The CDR3 length is 13 residues. Germline V gene lookup returns CDR1 SGHTA and CDR2 FQGNSA. The CDR3 region is CASSLERTGSWFF. Here the CDR3 DNA reads TGTGCCAGCAGCTTAGAAAGGACTGGCTCTTGGTTCTTC.

The chain links TRBV18 to TRBJ2-2, with D maybe TRBD2 (6 bases). V dropped 6 bases and J dropped 4 bases, with 18 bases sitting between them. The CDR3 runs 16 residues. Germline V CDR1 and CDR2: KGHSH, LQKENI. The CDR3 DNA reads TGTGCCAGCTCGCCCCGGTTAGCGGACACCACCGGGGAGCTGTTTTTT. Translating gives CASSPRLADTTGELFF.

The rearrangement uses TRBV6-6 and TRBJ2-7; no clear D. Trimming removed 4 bases at V and 0 bases at J, with 13 bases between. The CDR3 covers 15 residues. The germline CDR1 and CDR2 sequences are MNHNY and SVGAGI (reference sequence). The CDR3 coding sequence is TGTGCCAGCAGTTCTGCGGCAGTACGCTCCTACGAGCAGTACTTC. It is translated as CASSSAAVRSYEQYF.

The rearrangement uses TRBV4-1 and TRBJ1-2, with a weak D call TRBD1 (5 bases). The CDR3 loop spans 15 amino acids. Germline lookup yields CDR1 MGHRA and CDR2 YSYEKL. Trimming pared 3 bases from V and 2 bases from J, leaving 13 bases between. Here the CDR3 reads CASSQAGGANYGYTF. DNA of the CDR3: TGCGCCAGCAGCCAGGCGGGAGGGGCCAACTATGGCTACACCTTC.

The rearrangement links TRBV10-2 to TRBJ2-1, with D possibly being TRBD1 (5 bases). This CDR3 is 15 amino acids long. The germline gives CDR1 WSHSY, CDR2 SAAADI. The V gene lost 5 bases and the J gene lost 0 bases, with 11 bases spanning the gap. Here the CDR3 reads CASSPTDFSYNEQFF. Here the CDR3 DNA reads TGCGCCAGCAGTCCGACAGATTTCTCCTACAATGAGCAGTTCTTC.

The V gene is TRBV18, the J gene TRBJ1-1; unclear D gene. Germline CDR1 is KGHSH and CDR2 is LQKENI. Trimming pared 5 bases from V and 3 bases from J, leaving 16 bases between. The CDR3 runs 15 residues. This CDR3 is CASSALPQFDTEAFF. CDR3 coding DNA: TGTGCCAGCTCAGCACTCCCCCAGTTCGACACTGAAGCTTTCTTT.

CDR3: CASSFRTVSSYNEQFF. The CDR3 coding sequence is TGTGCCAGCAGTTTCCGGACGGTGAGCTCCTACAATGAGCAGTTCTTC. This chain joins TRBV27 and TRBJ2-1; D not certain. The CDR3 loop spans 16 amino acids. Trimming took off 3 bases at V and 0 bases at J, with 12 bases between the two ends. Germline-derived CDR1 and CDR2 are MNHEY and SMNVEV (reference sequence).

Comment on this clone: The identical CDR3 is also encoded by other nucleotide sequences in the sample. The CDR3 coding sequence is TGTGCCAGCAGCTTAAGGGGCAGGAACACTGAAGCTTTCTTT. Its translation: CASSLRGRNTEAFF. The genes are TRBV7-9 and TRBJ1-1, with a possible D match to TRBD1 (5 bases). The V end lost 2 bases, the J end lost 1 base, and 8 bases lay between the germline ends. CDR3 length equals 14 residues. Germline values: CDR1 SEHNR, CDR2 FQNEAQ (reference sequence).

The CDR3 loop reads CASSDALSYGYTF. DNA of the CDR3: TGTGCCAGCAGTGACGCCCTCTCCTATGGCTACACCTTC. The chain employs TRBV25-1 and TRBJ1-2; D is undetermined. Trimming left V 3 bases short and J 4 bases short, with 9 bases between. This CDR3 region has 13 residues. Germline assignment: CDR1 MGHDK and CDR2 SYGVNS.

The CDR3 nucleotides are TGTGCCAGCAGTGAATGGAGACCCAGGGTGGACCCAGCTTTCTTT. Residues: CASSEWRPRVDPAFF. The rearrangement links TRBV6-1 to TRBJ1-1; D may be TRBD1 (5 bases). CDR1 and CDR2 from the germline V gene are MNHNS and SASEGT. This CDR3 comprises 15 residues. Trimming left V 2 bases short and J 10 bases short, with 20 bases between.

Points on this clone: Other DNA sequences in the sample encode the same CDR3. This rearrangement joins TRBV11-2 to TRBJ2-7, with D hard to call. Deletions cut 2 bases from V and 5 bases from J, with 7 bases between. This CDR3 spans 12 amino acids. Germline lookup yields CDR1 SGHAT and CDR2 FQNNGV. CDR3 protein: CASSLKGNEQYF. For the CDR3, the DNA is TGTGCCAGCAGCTTAAAAGGGAACGAGCAGTACTTC.